This note documents a single T cell receptor (beta chain) sequence. What it recognizes is unknown. The data are from a study of shared clonotypes between healthy human individuals. Every one of the donors was a Caucasian adult that lived in Nashville, Tennessee. Repertoires were generated with immunoSEQ multiplex PCR, while TCRdb's copy carries only in-frame clones and drops some. The sample lists a few hundred thousand clones, about 97% occurring once. Whole-study results and caveats: It was expected that sequencing depth would affect clonotype sharing among donors.

Germline V gene lookup returns CDR1 SNHLY and CDR2 FYNNEI. The CDR3 is 14 amino acids. Trimming pared 3 bases from V and 9 bases from J, leaving 15 bases between. The sequencing input was naive CD4+ T cells sorted from blood. Subset defined: CD45RA+ positively selected. The sequence derives from a woman aged 25 to 39 in good health. This chain connects TRBV2 to TRBJ2-1, with D unclear. CDR3 sequence: CASSDGIGASEQFF. In nucleotides, the CDR3 is TGTGCCAGCAGTGATGGAATCGGAGCGAGTGAGCAGTTCTTC.